This T cell receptor (beta chain) was found in a study of blood T cell repertoires in COVID-19. Overall study: In each case, the material was cDNA or gDNA derived from T cells, B-cell-depleted T cells, or PBMCs.

All enrollees were about 18 to 95 years old and from roughly 26 US areas. Participant reports of clinical history set cohort assignment. Authors' analysis steps: Reference gene primer amplification yielded estimated nucleated cell counts. Repertoires were generated with immunoSEQ multiplex PCR, while TCRdb's copy carries only in-frame clones and drops some. Clone size and V and J calls were adopted from that table, with D and trimming inferred from the DNA. The data show roughly 130,000 clones, with around 84% seen just once and approximately 3.9% held by the top ten. CDR3 size: 14 residues. J was trimmed by 4 bases and V by 3 bases; bases with no gene match: 1. Germline loops: CDR1 SGHAT, CDR2 FQNNGV.

The chain employs TRBV11-2 and TRBJ2-5; 11 bases fit TRBD1. Sequencing was carried out using PBMCs or T cells enriched from blood (not recorded which). This TCR came from a woman younger than 45 who had recovered from COVID-19. In nucleotides, the CDR3 is TGTGCCAGCAGCTTTGGACAGGGGGCAGAGACCCAGTACTTC. Encoded protein: CASSFGQGAETQYF. Combining the CDR3 with reference TRBV11-2 and TRBJ2-5 gives the whole variable domain EAGVAQSPRYKIIEKRQSVAFWCNPISGHATLYWYQQILGQGPKLLIQFQNNGVVDDSQLPKDRFSAERLKGVDSTLKIQPAKLEDSAVYLCASSFGQGAETQYFGPGTRLLVL.